The T cell receptor (beta chain) described here comes from a study of cytomegalovirus exposure and HLA in healthy donors. Whole-study findings and limits: It was assumed in the presence/absence analyses that sequencing depth was roughly uniform across donors. Researchers catalogued roughly 170 TCR beta chains as cytomegalovirus-associated. Trimming of TCR beta V- and J-genes showed a link, identified in a later analysis, to a missense DCLRE1C variant.

In regard to this clone: The antigen is undetermined.

Use of 60 Vbeta and 13 Jbeta primers characterized the PCR. Clones were sequenced by immunoSEQ multiplex PCR, and TCRdb holds only the in-frame ones, with some missing. This table holds under 250,000 clones, about 84% found once. Despite likely unrecorded immune exposures, the donors were nominally healthy at the time of sampling. The clonotype was recovered from a human donor in good health. The sequencing input was PBMCs.

The CDR3 sequence: CASSLQESADTQYF. The CDR3 DNA is TGTGCCAGCAGTCTTCAAGAGTCGGCAGATACGCAGTATTTT. V is TRBV6-5 and J is TRBJ2-3, with D unresolved. Trimming removed 5 bases from V and 4 bases from J, with 13 bases in between. The CDR3 runs to 14 residues. Germline lookup yields CDR1 MNHEY and CDR2 SVGAGI.